This TCR beta chain was found in a study of shared clonotypes between healthy human individuals. Naive CD8 cells lacked CD45RO and underwent positive selection for CCR7, leaving out terminally differentiated effector memory CD45RA+ cells. In the original processing: Filtering of immunoSEQ junctional sequences could not match full-length read filtering. Assay used: immunoSEQ multiplex PCR; TCRdb lists only in-frame clones, some missing. From that table come the V and J calls and clone size; the DNA was used to work out D and trimming. The sample lists about 2.1 million clones; around 93% were seen once. The material sequenced was naive CD8+ T cells from PBMCs. The TCR originated in a man aged 18 to 35 in good health. Some clones in this sample may be carry-over from other donors' samples.

The CDR3 coding sequence is TGTGCCAGCAGTACGGGACAGTACAATGAGCAGTTCTTC. This gives the protein CASSTGQYNEQFF. V gene TRBV27 combines with J gene TRBJ2-1, with 7 bases lining up with TRBD1. Germline V gene data show CDR1 as MNHEY and CDR2 as SMNVEV (reference sequence). This CDR3 is built from 13 residues. V was pared by 5 bases and J by 4 bases, with 2 bases of the junction left unmatched.